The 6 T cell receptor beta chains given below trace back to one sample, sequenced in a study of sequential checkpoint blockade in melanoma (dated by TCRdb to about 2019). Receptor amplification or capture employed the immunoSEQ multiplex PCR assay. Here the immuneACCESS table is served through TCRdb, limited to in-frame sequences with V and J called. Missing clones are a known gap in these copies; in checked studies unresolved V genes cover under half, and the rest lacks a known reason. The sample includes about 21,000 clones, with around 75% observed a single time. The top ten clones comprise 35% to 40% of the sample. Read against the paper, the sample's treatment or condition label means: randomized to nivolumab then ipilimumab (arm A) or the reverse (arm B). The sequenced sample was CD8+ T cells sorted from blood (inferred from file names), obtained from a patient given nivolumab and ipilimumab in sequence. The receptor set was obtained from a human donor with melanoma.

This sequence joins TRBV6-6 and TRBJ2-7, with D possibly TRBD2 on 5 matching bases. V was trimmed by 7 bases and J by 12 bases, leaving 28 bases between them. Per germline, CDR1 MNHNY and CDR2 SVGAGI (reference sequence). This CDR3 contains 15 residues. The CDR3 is CASIPGLRGLRCLYF. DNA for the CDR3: TGTGCCAGCATACCAGGACTTCGGGGTTTAAGGTGTTTGTACTTC.

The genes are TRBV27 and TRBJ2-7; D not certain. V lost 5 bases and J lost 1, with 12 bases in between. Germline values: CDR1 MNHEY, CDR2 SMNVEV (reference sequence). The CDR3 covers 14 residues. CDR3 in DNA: TGTGCCAGCAGTCCTATTACTCGATCCTACGAGCAGTACTTC. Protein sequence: CASSPITRSYEQYF.

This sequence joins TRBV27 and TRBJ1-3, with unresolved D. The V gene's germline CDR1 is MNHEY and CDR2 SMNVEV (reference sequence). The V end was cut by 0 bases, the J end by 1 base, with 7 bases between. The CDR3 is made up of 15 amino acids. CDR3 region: CASSLSGTSGNTIYF. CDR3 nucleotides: TGTGCCAGCAGTTTATCGGGCACTTCTGGAAACACCATATATTTT.

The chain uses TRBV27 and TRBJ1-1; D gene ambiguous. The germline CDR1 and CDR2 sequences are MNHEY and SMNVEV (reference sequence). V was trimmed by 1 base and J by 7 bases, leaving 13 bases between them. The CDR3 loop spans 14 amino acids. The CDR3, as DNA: TGTGCCAGCAGTTTATATGGCAGAAGTAATGAAGCTTTCTTT. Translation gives CASSLYGRSNEAFF.

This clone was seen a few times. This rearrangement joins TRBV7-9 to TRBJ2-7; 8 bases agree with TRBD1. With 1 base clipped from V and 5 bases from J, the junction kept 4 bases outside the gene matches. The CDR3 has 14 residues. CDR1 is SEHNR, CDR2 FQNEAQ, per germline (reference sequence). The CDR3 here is CASSLVTGADEQYF. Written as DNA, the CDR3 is TGTGCCAGCAGCTTAGTGACAGGGGCCGACGAGCAGTACTTC.

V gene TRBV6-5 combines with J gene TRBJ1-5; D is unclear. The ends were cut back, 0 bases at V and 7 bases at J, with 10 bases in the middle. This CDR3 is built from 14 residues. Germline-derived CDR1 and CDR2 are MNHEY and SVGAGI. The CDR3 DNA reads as TGTGCCAGCAGTTACTCTGGTGGCGGCCAGCCCCAGCATTTT. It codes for CASSYSGGGQPQHF.